This T cell receptor beta chain came from a study of cytomegalovirus exposure and HLA in healthy donors. Study information: Membership in the Caucasian-associated ancestry cluster was found for 75% to 85% of almost 400 genotyped donors.

The length of the CDR3 is 16 residues. Trimming cost V 1 base and J 3 bases; bases outside gene matches: 9. Germline CDR1 SGHNT, CDR2 YYREEE (reference sequence). PCR amplification relied on 60 Vbeta primers (plus 13 Jbeta primers). Clones were read by immunoSEQ multiplex PCR, and TCRdb kept only the in-frame ones, dropping some. Found here are about 80,000 clones, under 65% of them singletons; the top ten hold roughly 4.5%. This sequence originates from a male donor in good health and CMV-seropositive. The V gene is TRBV5-4, the J gene TRBJ1-1; 7 positions agree with TRBD1. Sequencing input: PBMCs. This chain's CDR3 is CASSLRVGRGDTEAFF. The CDR3, as DNA: TGTGCCAGCAGCTTGAGGGTTGGCAGGGGGGACACTGAAGCTTTCTTT.